A single sample gave rise to the 29 T cell receptor beta chains below, sequenced in a study of T-cell reconstitution after alpha-beta-depleted transplantation in children. Unique molecular identifiers were incorporated when the TCRbeta library was constructed. TCRdb itself ran the PCR reads through MiXCR, one entry per CDR3 protein. Of about 610,000 distinct CDR3 sequences listed, roughly 10% were seen once; the top ten hold roughly 3.9%. This specimen was PBMCs from the stem cell graft donor, taken from the stem cell graft. These receptors were obtained from a human donor who donated a stem cell graft to a child with acute myeloid leukemia.

This clonotype was seen more than once but under ten times. This chain connects TRBV20-1 to TRBJ2-7, with D perhaps being TRBD1 or TRBD2 (6 bases each). CDR1 is DFQATT and CDR2 is SNEGSKA in the germline V gene (reference sequence). The length of the CDR3 is 12 residues. Trimming removed 6 bases from V and 5 bases from J, with 14 bases in between. The CDR3 protein is CSAPSRGDEQYF. The CDR3 nucleotides read TGCAGTGCCCCCTCTAGGGGGGACGAGCAGTACTTC.

The chain couples TRBV20-1 to TRBJ2-3; 11 bases are shared with TRBD2. The length of the CDR3 is 16 residues. With V trimmed by 5 bases and J by 1 base, 8 bases remained unmatched. The germline V gene encodes CDR1 DFQATT and CDR2 SNEGSKA (reference sequence). CDR3 loop: CSAHLLAGGGTDTQYF. In nucleotides, the CDR3 is TGCAGTGCTCACCTCTTAGCGGGAGGGGGCACAGATACGCAGTATTTT.

The chain joins TRBV5-1 to TRBJ2-7; maybe TRBD1 (6 bases). This CDR3 comprises 13 residues. Trimming took 2 bases from V and 6 from J, leaving 12 bases between them. Germline V CDR1 and CDR2: SGHRS, YFSETQ. CDR3: CASSLRTGTEQYF. The CDR3 DNA is TGCGCCAGCAGCTTACGTACAGGGACCGAGCAGTACTTC.

The chain couples TRBV12-3 or TRBV12-4 to TRBJ2-1; the match to TRBD1 covers 8 bases. This CDR3 spans 15 amino acids. V was pared by 6 bases and J by 8 bases, with 12 bases of the junction left unmatched. The CDR3 nucleotides read TGTGCCAGCAGGCTGCAGGGGGCGTCCTTGCATGAGCAGTTCTTC. It is translated as CASRLQGASLHEQFF.

This clonotype came up many times. The CDR3 DNA is TGTGCCTGGAGTTTCAGTCAAACGTCTGGAAACACCATATATTTT. Amino acids: CAWSFSQTSGNTIYF. V is TRBV30 and J is TRBJ1-3; unclear D gene. The V end was cut by 2 bases, the J end by 1 base, with 12 bases between. The CDR3 runs 15 residues. Germline CDR1 GTSNPN, CDR2 SVGIG (reference sequence).

J is TRBJ2-2 and V is TRBV15; 11 bases are shared with TRBD2. The CDR3 runs 16 residues. Germline CDR1 reads LNHNV; CDR2 reads YYDKDF (reference sequence). V was clipped by 4 bases and J by 4 bases; unmatched bases: 5. In DNA form, the CDR3 reads TGTGCCACCAGCACCCTAGCGGGAGGCCTCACCGGGGAGCTGTTTTTT. This gives the protein CATSTLAGGLTGELFF. Together with reference TRBV15 and TRBJ2-2, the CDR3 gives the full variable domain: DAMVIQNPRYQVTQFGKPVTLSCSQTLNHNVMYWYQQKSSQAPKLLFHYYDKDFNNEADTPDNFQSRRPNTSFCFLDIRSPGLGDTAMYLCATSTLAGGLTGELFFGEGSRLTVL.

This clonotype came up a few times. The chain uses TRBV6-2 or TRBV6-3 and TRBJ2-3; D may be TRBD2 (6 bases). The CDR3 is 17 amino acids. Germline V gene data show CDR1 as MNHEY and CDR2 as SVGEGT. Trimming took 2 bases from V and 2 from J, leaving 17 bases between them. Written as DNA, the CDR3 is TGTGCCAGCAGTTACCCATTCGGAGGGATCAACACAGATACGCAGTATTTT. This sequence encodes CASSYPFGGINTDTQYF.

This clonotype was detected a few times. The chain has TRBV5-6 and TRBJ1-6; D not certain. Germline loops: CDR1 SGHDT, CDR2 YYEEEE. Trimming removed 1 base at V and 7 bases at J, with 12 bases between. The CDR3 spans 15 residues. CDR3 amino acids: CASSLNVLRNSPLHF. CDR3 coding DNA: TGTGCCAGCAGCTTGAACGTTTTACGGAATTCACCCCTCCACTTT.

This clonotype was counted only a few times. The V gene is TRBV5-1, the J gene TRBJ2-1, with TRBD1 identical over 11 bases. From germline, CDR1 is SGHRS and CDR2 YFSETQ. The CDR3 is 16 residues long. Losses at the gene ends were 4 bases for V and 6 bases for J; bases not matched to a gene: 9. The CDR3, as DNA: TGCGCCAGCAGCCGAAGATTCGGGACAGGGGGCAATGAGCAGTTCTTC. This gives the protein CASSRRFGTGGNEQFF.

At least ten counts were recorded for this clonotype. The rearrangement uses TRBV4-3 and TRBJ2-1; D call uncertain. The CDR3 has 15 residues. Trimming left V 3 bases short and J 0 bases short, with 9 bases between. Germline V lookup: CDR1 LGHNA, CDR2 YSLEER. CDR3 amino acids: CASSQYLSSYNEQFF. The CDR3 bases are TGCGCCAGCAGCCAGTACTTGAGCTCCTACAATGAGCAGTTCTTC.

The chain is built from TRBV20-1 and TRBJ2-7, with D perhaps TRBD1 (6 bases). V shed 0 bases and J shed 7 bases, with 16 bases lying between them. The V gene's germline CDR1 is DFQATT and CDR2 SNEGSKA (reference sequence). The CDR3 has 14 amino acids. The CDR3 region is CSARDAQIGGEQYF. The CDR3 nucleotides are TGCAGTGCTAGAGATGCCCAAATAGGGGGAGAGCAGTACTTC.

This clonotype occurred many times. The chain is built from TRBV28 and TRBJ2-5, with 7 bases that match TRBD1. The CDR3 consists of 13 residues. Germline values: CDR1 MDHEN, CDR2 SYDVKM. V was clipped by 6 bases and J by 1 base; unmatched bases: 2. CDR3 region: CASSDRVQETQYF. The CDR3 region has the DNA TGTGCCAGCAGCGACAGGGTCCAAGAGACCCAGTACTTC.

The chain joins TRBV20-1 to TRBJ1-5; possibly TRBD1 for D (5 bases). The length of the CDR3 is 18 residues. Trimming shortened V by 0 bases and J by 4 bases, and 22 bases separated the two germline ends. Germline V gene data show CDR1 as DFQATT and CDR2 as SNEGSKA (reference sequence). The CDR3 DNA reads as TGCAGTGCTAGAGATTCGTTAAAGGGGTGGGAGGGGAATCAGCCCCAGCATTTT. Translating gives CSARDSLKGWEGNQPQHF.

This clonotype was picked up a small number of times. The chain joins TRBV15 to TRBJ1-5, with D hard to call. With 0 bases removed from V and 15 bases from J, the gap between germline ends came to 15 bases. CDR3 length equals 13 residues. Per the germline V gene, CDR1 is LNHNV and CDR2 is YYDKDF (reference sequence). The CDR3 sequence: CATSRDIAGHTHF. The CDR3 bases are TGTGCCACCAGCAGAGATATCGCGGGTCACACGCATTTT.

As DNA, the CDR3 is TGCAGTGCTAGCCCCACCGGGACAAGAAACAATGAGCAGTTCTTC. Its translation is CSASPTGTRNNEQFF. The genes are TRBV20-1 and TRBJ2-1, with D possibly matching TRBD1 (6 bases). This CDR3 is built from 15 residues. Germline assignment: CDR1 DFQATT and CDR2 SNEGSKA (reference sequence). Trimming stripped 3 bases from V and 5 bases from J, with 17 bases between.

This clonotype was observed at least ten times. The chain combines TRBV20-1 with TRBJ2-7, with 7 positions matching TRBD2. This CDR3 is built from 16 residues. Germline V CDR1 and CDR2: DFQATT, SNEGSKA (reference sequence). V shed 2 bases and J 7 bases; nucleotides not matched to a gene: 17. The CDR3 here is CSARPLATEKAGEQYF. DNA for the CDR3: TGCAGTGCTAGACCACTTGCGACGGAGAAAGCGGGAGAGCAGTACTTC.

This clonotype was picked up a small number of times. This sequence joins TRBV6-1 and TRBJ2-7; 7 bases line up with TRBD1. CDR3 length: 15 amino acids. CDR1 is MNHNS and CDR2 is SASEGT in the germline V gene. Trimming took 5 bases from V and 6 from J; bases not matched to a gene: 13. The CDR3 region has the DNA TGTGCCAGCAGTCCACAAGGGACAGCCGGCGGCGAGCAGTACTTC. Translation gives CASSPQGTAGGEQYF.

There are many counts of this clonotype. This rearrangement joins TRBV28 to TRBJ1-1; D gene ambiguous. This CDR3 has 11 residues. CDR1 and CDR2 from the germline V gene are MDHEN and SYDVKM. V was pared by 7 bases and J by 1 base, with 4 bases between. The CDR3, as DNA: TGTGCCAGCACAGGGAACACTGAAGCTTTCTTT. It yields the protein CASTGNTEAFF.

The chain has TRBV20-1 and TRBJ2-7; D is ambiguous. Trimming left V 3 bases short and J 0 bases short, with 9 bases between. Germline V CDR1 and CDR2: DFQATT, SNEGSKA (reference sequence). CDR3 length: 13 amino acids. CDR3 amino acids: CSARTALSYEQYF. CDR3 sequence (DNA): TGCAGTGCTAGGACTGCACTCTCCTACGAGCAGTACTTC.

This clonotype has a handful of counts. This sequence joins TRBV7-2 and TRBJ2-2, with D maybe TRBD2 (6 bases). The CDR3 sequence is 15 residues long. Germline lookup yields CDR1 SGHTA and CDR2 FQGNSA. V lost 5 bases, J lost 7 bases, and 17 bases lay in between. The CDR3 region has the DNA TGTGCCAGCAGCCGGGTCGGCGGGAAGGGCGGGGAGCTGTTTTTT. Translating gives CASSRVGGKGGELFF.

Only a few counts were recorded for this clonotype. The chain employs TRBV20-1 and TRBJ2-1, with D possibly matching TRBD2 (6 bases). Trimming removed 2 bases from V and 5 bases from J, with 10 bases in between. CDR3 length: 13 amino acids. Per the germline V gene, CDR1 is DFQATT and CDR2 is SNEGSKA (reference sequence). The CDR3 region is CSARLARNNEQFF. DNA for the CDR3: TGCAGTGCTAGACTAGCGAGAAACAATGAGCAGTTCTTC.

This clonotype was found many times. This chain joins TRBV28 and TRBJ2-1, with 9 positions matching TRBD2. The CDR3 has 13 residues. The germline V gene has CDR1 MDHEN and CDR2 SYDVKM. V dropped 8 bases and J dropped 7; count of bases not matched to a gene: 6. This CDR3 reads CASAGTSKNEQFF. The CDR3 bases are TGTGCCAGCGCCGGGACTAGCAAGAATGAGCAGTTCTTC.

The V gene is TRBV27, the J gene TRBJ2-7; 8 bases agree with TRBD1. CDR1 is MNHEY and CDR2 is SMNVEV in the germline V gene (reference sequence). The CDR3 extends over 13 amino acids. After removal of 7 bases from V and 2 bases from J, the junction contained 4 bases not matched to a gene. The CDR3 reads CASTGQGAYEQYF. CDR3 bases: TGTGCCAGCACCGGACAGGGCGCCTACGAGCAGTACTTC.

This chain connects TRBV6-1 to TRBJ1-2, with a tentative D call TRBD1 (5 bases). The CDR3 runs 15 residues. The V and J ends lost 5 bases and 4 bases respectively, with 17 bases between them. In germline, CDR1 is MNHNS, CDR2 SASEGT. CDR3 nucleotide sequence: TGTGCCAGCAGTCCGTGGGACGCTGGGGGCTATGGCTACACCTTC. It translates to CASSPWDAGGYGYTF.

The chain links TRBV4-2 to TRBJ2-7, with TRBD2 identical over 8 bases. There are 19 residues in the CDR3. With 0 bases clipped from V and 2 bases from J, the junction kept 15 bases outside the gene matches. Germline lookup yields CDR1 LGHNA and CDR2 YNFKEQ. Here the CDR3 reads CASSQDPGGRNPGAYEQYF. In DNA, the CDR3 is TGTGCCAGCAGCCAAGATCCTGGCGGGAGGAATCCGGGCGCCTACGAGCAGTACTTC.

This clonotype has just a few counts. This rearrangement joins TRBV5-1 to TRBJ1-3; D gene unclear. V lost 4 bases and J lost 0, with 11 bases in between. Per germline, CDR1 SGHRS and CDR2 YFSETQ. This CDR3 is built from 15 residues. The chain's CDR3 is CASSRDTASGNTIYF. In DNA, the CDR3 is TGCGCCAGCAGCCGCGACACCGCCTCTGGAAACACCATATATTTT.

On this clonotype: A much more abundant neighbour one base away suggests this may be a read error. The chain combines TRBV11-3 with TRBJ2-2, with D possibly matching TRBD1 (6 bases). The V gene's germline CDR1 is SGHNT and CDR2 YENEEA. This CDR3 comprises 16 residues. The DNA for the CDR3 is TGTGCCAGCAGCTCAGGACAGTGGGTGAACGCCGGGGAGCTGTTTTTT. Translation gives CASSSGQWVNAGELFF.

This clonotype was seen only a few times. This chain links TRBV6-5 with TRBJ1-6; no firm D call. Germline-derived CDR1 and CDR2 are MNHEY and SVGAGI. This CDR3 region has 13 residues. V lost 2 bases and J 14 bases, leaving 13 bases between the germline ends. CDR3 in amino acids: CASSYDPAGSLHF. The CDR3 DNA is TGTGCCAGCAGTTACGATCCGGCGGGCTCCCTCCACTTT.

V is TRBV20-1 and J is TRBJ2-3, with D unresolved. The germline CDR1 and CDR2 sequences are DFQATT and SNEGSKA (reference sequence). The CDR3 runs to 14 residues. Trimming left V 5 bases short and J 2 bases short, with 14 bases between. CDR3 coding DNA: TGCAGTGCTTTGACACGTCTCCTCACAGATACGCAGTATTTT. Its translation is CSALTRLLTDTQYF.